The 11 T cell receptor beta chains below come from one sample, sequenced in a study of shared clonotypes between healthy human individuals. Data came from immunoSEQ multiplex PCR; TCRdb stores just in-frame clones and leaves some out. Here the sample spans 530,000 or so clones, 60% to 80% being singletons. Sequenced material: PBMCs. The receptors here all came from a woman aged 35 to 49 in good health. Some clones in this sample may be carry-over from other donors' samples.

A word on this clone: One base away lies a much larger clone, so this may be a sequencing read error. The chain employs TRBV28 and TRBJ2-1; 9 bases match TRBD2. Trimming cost V 2 bases and J 9 bases; bases outside gene matches: 11. This CDR3 comprises 16 residues. Germline assignment: CDR1 MDHEN and CDR2 SYDVKM. The CDR3 is CASSLPAGTSLGEQFF. Here the CDR3 DNA reads TGTGCCAGCAGTTTACCAGCTGGGACTAGCCTCGGTGAGCAGTTCTTC.

The chain combines TRBV11-2 with TRBJ2-7; the D gene is possibly TRBD1 (5 bases). The CDR3 is made up of 14 amino acids. V was trimmed by 1 base and J by 4 bases, leaving 11 bases between them. The germline gives CDR1 SGHAT, CDR2 FQNNGV. Written as DNA, the CDR3 is TGTGCCAGCAGCTTAGGTCAGGGTAGGTACGAGCAGTACTTC. Translation: CASSLGQGRYEQYF.

The chain links TRBV28 to TRBJ2-6; the D gene is possibly TRBD2 (6 bases). The V gene lost 7 bases and the J gene lost 4 bases, with 26 bases spanning the gap. The CDR3 has 19 residues. From germline, CDR1 is MDHEN and CDR2 SYDVKM. CDR3 DNA sequence: TGTGCCAGCACTTCTCCCAGCGGGCCGGGGCCAGCGGGGGCCAACGTCCTGACTTTC. This gives the protein CASTSPSGPGPAGANVLTF.

The V gene is TRBV4-3, the J gene TRBJ1-3, with D possibly TRBD1 on 5 matching bases. Germline lookup yields CDR1 LGHNA and CDR2 YSLEER. Trimming removed 0 bases from V and 7 bases from J, with 13 bases in between. This CDR3 comprises 15 residues. Here the CDR3 reads CASSQEGQASNTIYF. The CDR3, as DNA: TGCGCCAGCAGCCAAGAGGGGCAGGCCTCGAACACCATATATTTT.

The J gene is TRBJ1-4, the V gene TRBV19; the D gene is possibly TRBD1 (5 bases). The CDR3 covers 15 residues. The V and J ends lost 3 bases and 6 bases respectively, with 14 bases between them. Germline V gene data show CDR1 as LNHDA and CDR2 as SQIVND (reference sequence). The CDR3 coding sequence is TGTGCCAGTAGTATCGGTTGGACGGGGGATGAAAAACTGTTTTTT. Protein product: CASSIGWTGDEKLFF.

This clone was counted only a few times. The rearrangement links TRBV10-3 to TRBJ2-1; D perhaps matches TRBD2 (6 bases). CDR3 length equals 13 residues. Trimming pared 7 bases from V and 9 bases from J, leaving 16 bases between. Germline CDR1 ENHRY, CDR2 SYGVKD. The CDR3 loop is CAIMWAPGGEQFF. The CDR3 DNA is TGTGCCATCATGTGGGCCCCCGGGGGTGAGCAGTTCTTC.

The chain is built from TRBV14 and TRBJ1-1, with unresolved D. The germline V gene has CDR1 SGHDN and CDR2 FVKESK. Trimming removed 4 bases at V and 7 bases at J, with 13 bases between. The CDR3 runs 13 residues. CDR3 region: CASSPRTPSEAFF. The DNA for the CDR3 is TGTGCCAGCAGCCCTCGGACTCCCAGTGAAGCTTTCTTT.

The chain uses TRBV7-6 and TRBJ2-3, with 9 nucleotides matching TRBD1. Germline loops: CDR1 SGHVS, CDR2 FNYEAQ. J was trimmed by 3 bases and V by 5 bases; bases with no gene match: 6. The CDR3 has 15 amino acids. The CDR3 region is CASSPTGTGTDTQYF. DNA of the CDR3: TGTGCCAGCAGCCCTACCGGGACAGGGACAGATACGCAGTATTTT.

The V and J genes are TRBV6-5 and TRBJ2-3; 7 bases are shared with TRBD1. The CDR3 is 14 amino acids. The J segment lost 3 bases and the V segment lost 6 bases, leaving 6 bases of the junction unmatched. Germline V gives CDR1 MNHEY, CDR2 SVGAGI. The CDR3, as DNA: TGTGCCAGCAGGCGGCGACAGGGAACAGATACGCAGTATTTT. Its translation: CASRRRQGTDTQYF.

This chain connects TRBV21-1 to TRBJ1-4; the table's D gene call, TRBD1, was not cross checked with the DNA. TRBV21-1 is shown as a pseudogene. This CDR3 is built from 15 residues. In nucleotides, the CDR3 is TGTGCCAGCAGCAAAAAGGACAGCAAGAATGAAAAACTGTTTTTT. Amino acid sequence: CASSKKDSKNEKLFF.

The chain's CDR3 is CASSGPLGVAGGYNEQFF. The CDR3 region has the DNA TGTGCCAGCAGTGGCCCCTTAGGGGTAGCGGGAGGCTACAATGAGCAGTTCTTC. The V and J genes are TRBV6-4 and TRBJ2-1; 10 bases align to TRBD2. CDR3 length equals 18 residues. V gave up 4 bases and J gave up 3 bases; unmatched junction bases: 12. Germline assignment: CDR1 MRHNA and CDR2 SNTAGT.